Listed below are T cell receptor beta chains from one sample, sequenced in a study of patients and donors after allogeneic stem cell transplantation. TCRdb passed the RT-PCR reads through MiXCR, listing each CDR3 protein once. This sample yields 390,000 or so distinct CDR3 sequences, of which around 16% are seen a single time; roughly 7.2% belongs to the top ten. Sequenced material: blood, either unsorted or a sorted T cell fraction (not recorded which). These receptors were obtained from a human donor who was either an allogeneic HSCT recipient or a stem cell or donor lymphocyte infusion donor (not recorded which). It is not recorded whose cells these are; they may come from a transplant donor. CDR3s include the opening cysteine and the closing phenylalanine or tryptophan. The D gene is left open where the match is weak. The size of a clone is reported for some rows only, either as once, few or many, or as a class for expanded clones.

DNA,CDR3,size,J,D,V
TGTGCCAGCAGAGCCCGGGGGATTAATGAAAAACTGTTTTTT,CASRARGINEKLFF,few,TRBJ1-4,-,TRBV6-1
TGTGCCAGCAGCGAGGGACTAGCGGGGTCCTACGAGCAGTACTTC,CASSEGLAGSYEQYF,many,TRBJ2-7,TRBD2,TRBV3-1
TGCGCCACCCGAGGGACGCTGGGTGCAGATACGCAGTATTTT,CATRGTLGADTQYF,many,TRBJ2-3,-,TRBV5-1
TGTGCCAGCTCCCATGGGGGGGCCGAATACGAGCAGTACTTC,CASSHGGAEYEQYF,-,TRBJ2-7,-,TRBV18
TGCGCCAGCAGCACCCCGGAGGGGTCCGAAGCTTTCTTT,CASSTPEGSEAFF,few,TRBJ1-1,-,TRBV5-1
TGTGCCAGCAGTACCCCACAGGGGGTGGGTGAGACCCAGTACTTC,CASSTPQGVGETQYF,-,TRBJ2-5,TRBD1,TRBV28
TGTGCCAGCAGCAGCGGGACAGGGCTTACCGGGGAGCTGTTTTTT,CASSSGTGLTGELFF,-,TRBJ2-2,TRBD1,TRBV11-2
TGTGCCAGCACCCGGGGGGGGCTGGTTAATGAAAAACTGTTTTTT,CASTRGGLVNEKLFF,-,TRBJ1-4,-,TRBV12-3/TRBV12-4
TGTGCCAGCTCATACGGCAGGGAAGCTTTCTTT,CASSYGREAFF,-,TRBJ1-1,-,TRBV7-8
TGTGCCAGCAGGGACACCGGAGCCTATGGCTACACCTTC,CASRDTGAYGYTF,few,TRBJ1-2,-,TRBV2
TGTGCCAGCAGCCTTGGGACAGCCGCTGGCTACGAGCAGTACTTC,CASSLGTAAGYEQYF,-,TRBJ2-7,TRBD1,TRBV3-1
TGCAGTGCTAGAAGAAACGACAGGTCCTATGGCTACACCTTC,CSARRNDRSYGYTF,few,TRBJ1-2,-,TRBV20-1
TGCAGTGCTACCCCGCAGGGGGGCGAGCAGTACTTC,CSATPQGGEQYF,many,TRBJ2-7,-,TRBV20-1
TGTGCCAGCAGCTTACCGGGACTAGCGGGACACGAGCAGTACTTC,CASSLPGLAGHEQYF,-,TRBJ2-7,TRBD2,TRBV7-3
TGTGCCAGCAGCATCGGGACAGGGGCTTCTAACACTGAAGCTTTCTTT,CASSIGTGASNTEAFF,few,TRBJ1-1,TRBD1,TRBV7-2
TGTGCCATCAGTGAGTCTCGGACGGCTGGAAACACCATATATTTT,CAISESRTAGNTIYF,-,TRBJ1-3,-,TRBV10-3
TGTGCCAGCAACCGGGGCGGGGATGGCTACACCTTC,CASNRGGDGYTF,-,TRBJ1-2,-,TRBV6-1
TGTGCCAGCAGTGCAGGGTTAGGATCGAACACCGGGGAGCTGTTTTTT,CASSAGLGSNTGELFF,few,TRBJ2-2,-,TRBV2
TGTGCCACCAGTGATAACCCCGGGATGCGAGGAGAGACCCAGTACTTC,CATSDNPGMRGETQYF,few,TRBJ2-5,-,TRBV24-1
TGCGCCAGCAGCCCCCGCGGCGGGAACAATGAGCAGTTCTTC,CASSPRGGNNEQFF,many,TRBJ2-1,-,TRBV4-3
TGCGCCAGCAGCTTGGAGGTGGGCAACACTGAAGCTTTCTTT,CASSLEVGNTEAFF,-,TRBJ1-1,-,TRBV5-1
TGCGCCAGCAGCCCTGGACAGGGTATGAACATTCAGTACTTC,CASSPGQGMNIQYF,many,TRBJ2-4,TRBD1,TRBV5-1
TGCGCCAGCAGCTTGGTGGAAGGGCAGGGAGGGTGGCAGTTCTTC,CASSLVEGQGGWQFF,-,TRBJ2-1,TRBD2,TRBV5-1